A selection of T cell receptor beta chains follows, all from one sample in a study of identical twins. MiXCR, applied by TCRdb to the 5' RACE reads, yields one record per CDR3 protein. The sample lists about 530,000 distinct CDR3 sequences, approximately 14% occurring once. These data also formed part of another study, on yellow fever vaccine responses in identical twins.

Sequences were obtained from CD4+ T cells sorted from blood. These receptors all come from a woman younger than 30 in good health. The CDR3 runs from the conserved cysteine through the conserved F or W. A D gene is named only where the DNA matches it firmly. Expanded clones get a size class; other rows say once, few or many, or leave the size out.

CASSLDRVRETQYF,TGTGCCAGCAGCTTGGACAGGGTCAGAGAGACCCAGTACTTC,TRBD1,TRBJ2-5,-,TRBV7-2,14
CSARGLAGASYNEQFF,TGCAGTGCCAGGGGTCTAGCGGGGGCATCCTACAATGAGCAGTTCTTC,TRBD2,TRBJ2-1,-,TRBV20-1,16
CASSKGLAPNWGTDTQYF,TGTGCCAGCAGCAAAGGACTAGCGCCCAATTGGGGCACAGATACGCAGTATTTT,TRBD2,TRBJ2-3,-,TRBV3-1,18
CASSPQGVSYNEQFF,TGTGCCAGCAGCCCACAGGGTGTATCCTACAATGAGCAGTTCTTC,-,TRBJ2-1,-,TRBV7-2,15
CASSPGTGKGSAPQHF,TGTGCCAGCAGCCCTGGGACAGGGAAAGGAAGTGCGCCCCAGCATTTT,TRBD1,TRBJ1-5,few,TRBV7-9,16
CGPRGEKNIQYF,TGCGGCCCGAGAGGGGAGAAAAACATTCAGTACTTC,-,TRBJ2-4,few,TRBV20-1,12
CASSPTRVGELFF,TGTGCCAGCAGCCCTACTAGAGTCGGGGAGCTGTTTTTT,-,TRBJ2-2,few,TRBV3-1,13
CASSSNSGSTDTQYF,TGTGCCAGCAGCTCCAATAGCGGAAGCACAGATACGCAGTATTTT,-,TRBJ2-3,many,TRBV12-3/TRBV12-4,15
CASIGGPGRDEQFF,TGTGCCAGCATTGGGGGACCCGGAAGGGATGAGCAGTTCTTC,-,TRBJ2-1,-,TRBV6-1,14
CASRAPLYEQYF,TGTGCCAGCAGGGCCCCCCTTTACGAGCAGTACTTC,-,TRBJ2-7,-,TRBV28,12
CASSSRGSSPLHF,TGTGCCAGCAGTTCCCGGGGCTCGTCACCCCTCCACTTT,-,TRBJ1-6,many,TRBV12-3/TRBV12-4,13
CASRDWDVEYGYTF,TGTGCCAGCAGGGACTGGGACGTAGAGTATGGCTACACCTTC,-,TRBJ1-2,-,TRBV2,14
CATSDPAGAYNEQFF,TGTGCCACCAGTGACCCGGCGGGGGCCTACAATGAGCAGTTCTTC,TRBD2,TRBJ2-1,-,TRBV24-1,15
CASSQDPARAGANTGELFF,TGCGCCAGCAGCCAAGACCCAGCACGAGCGGGGGCGAACACCGGGGAGCTGTTTTTT,TRBD2,TRBJ2-2,few,TRBV4-1,19
CASSFWRLAGGKEYEQYF,TGTGCCAGCAGCTTTTGGCGACTAGCGGGAGGAAAGGAGTACGAGCAGTACTTC,TRBD2,TRBJ2-7,few,TRBV11-1,18
CASSRDAGFSNTEAFF,TGTGCCAGCAGCCGGGACGCAGGGTTCTCTAACACTGAAGCTTTCTTT,-,TRBJ1-1,-,TRBV11-1,16
CASSLGLQDTQYF,TGTGCCAGCAGCTTAGGACTGCAGGATACGCAGTATTTT,-,TRBJ2-3,few,TRBV7-6,13
CSGRSQDDYEKLFF,TGCAGCGGACGCTCTCAGGACGACTATGAAAAACTGTTTTTT,-,TRBJ1-4,few,TRBV29-1,14
CASASGTGGSLVINGYTF,TGTGCCAGCGCCTCCGGGACAGGGGGCAGCTTAGTGATTAATGGCTACACCTTC,TRBD1,TRBJ1-2,-,TRBV27,18
CATAGLAGGSGRNEQFF,TGTGCCACCGCGGGACTAGCGGGAGGGTCGGGACGAAATGAGCAGTTCTTC,TRBD2,TRBJ2-1,few,TRBV10-3,17
CASSFDLKDYEQYF,TGTGCCAGCAGCTTCGACTTAAAGGACTACGAGCAGTACTTC,-,TRBJ2-7,few,TRBV7-9,14
CASSYSPSGRMGTQYF,TGTGCCAGCAGTTACTCGCCTAGCGGGAGGATGGGGACCCAGTACTTC,TRBD2,TRBJ2-5,few,TRBV6-5,16
CATIAGVFTAEQFF,TGTGCCACTATAGCGGGGGTGTTCACCGCTGAGCAGTTCTTC,TRBD2,TRBJ2-1,few,TRBV7-2,14
CASSLLRTTDTQYF,TGTGCCAGCAGCTTACTGAGGACCACAGATACGCAGTATTTT,-,TRBJ2-3,-,TRBV7-9,14
CSVPLAGRSSYNEQFF,TGCAGCGTTCCACTAGCGGGAAGGAGCTCCTACAATGAGCAGTTCTTC,TRBD2,TRBJ2-1,many,TRBV29-1,16
CASSVVGRGTGELFF,TGTGCCAGCAGCGTAGTCGGCAGGGGGACGGGGGAGCTGTTTTTT,TRBD1,TRBJ2-2,few,TRBV9,15
CASSRSYGGSTEAFF,TGTGCCAGCAGTCGGTCTTACGGCGGGAGCACTGAAGCTTTCTTT,-,TRBJ1-1,-,TRBV28,15
CASSSWGGYTF,TGTGCCAGCAGTTCTTGGGGTGGCTACACCTTC,-,TRBJ1-2,many,TRBV12-3/TRBV12-4,11
CSVQARQETQYF,TGCAGCGTTCAGGCGAGACAAGAGACCCAGTACTTC,-,TRBJ2-5,few,TRBV29-1,12
CASSFLAGGSDTQYF,TGCGCCAGCAGCTTTCTAGCGGGAGGGTCAGATACGCAGTATTTT,TRBD2,TRBJ2-3,-,TRBV5-1,15
CASKTGGGYTF,TGTGCCAGCAAAACAGGGGGTGGCTACACCTTC,TRBD1,TRBJ1-2,few,TRBV12-3/TRBV12-4,11
CASSIGQPQHF,TGTGCCAGCAGTATCGGTCAGCCCCAGCATTTT,-,TRBJ1-5,-,TRBV12-3/TRBV12-4,11